This T cell receptor (beta chain) was captured by sequencing in a study of response to subunit inactivated influenza vaccine. CDR3 length: 16 amino acids. Germline V gives CDR1 DFQATT, CDR2 SNEGSKA (reference sequence). With 4 bases removed from V and 0 bases from J, the gap between germline ends came to 16 bases. The sample holds a few counts of this clonotype. TCRdb re-called the RT-PCR reads through MiXCR, storing one row per CDR3 protein. The table lists 500,000 to 550,000 distinct CDR3 sequences, around 25% of them singletons. In addition, the sample was reused for a study of T cells expressing NK-cell markers. From that second work: What made the TCR beta cDNA was 5'RACE template switching with UMIs. The authors restricted sorting to alpha-beta TCR T cells with an anti-gamma-delta TCR antibody in several experiments.

The chain is built from TRBV20-1 and TRBJ2-1, with D possibly TRBD2 on 6 matching bases. This TCR derives from a man aged 50 or older who received an inactivated influenza vaccine. The sequencing used CD4+ T cells sorted from PBMCs, collected about 12 days after vaccination. As DNA, the CDR3 is TGCAGTGCTACCGGGGGACGTCAGAGCTCCTACAATGAGCAGTTCTTC. As protein: CSATGGRQSSYNEQFF.